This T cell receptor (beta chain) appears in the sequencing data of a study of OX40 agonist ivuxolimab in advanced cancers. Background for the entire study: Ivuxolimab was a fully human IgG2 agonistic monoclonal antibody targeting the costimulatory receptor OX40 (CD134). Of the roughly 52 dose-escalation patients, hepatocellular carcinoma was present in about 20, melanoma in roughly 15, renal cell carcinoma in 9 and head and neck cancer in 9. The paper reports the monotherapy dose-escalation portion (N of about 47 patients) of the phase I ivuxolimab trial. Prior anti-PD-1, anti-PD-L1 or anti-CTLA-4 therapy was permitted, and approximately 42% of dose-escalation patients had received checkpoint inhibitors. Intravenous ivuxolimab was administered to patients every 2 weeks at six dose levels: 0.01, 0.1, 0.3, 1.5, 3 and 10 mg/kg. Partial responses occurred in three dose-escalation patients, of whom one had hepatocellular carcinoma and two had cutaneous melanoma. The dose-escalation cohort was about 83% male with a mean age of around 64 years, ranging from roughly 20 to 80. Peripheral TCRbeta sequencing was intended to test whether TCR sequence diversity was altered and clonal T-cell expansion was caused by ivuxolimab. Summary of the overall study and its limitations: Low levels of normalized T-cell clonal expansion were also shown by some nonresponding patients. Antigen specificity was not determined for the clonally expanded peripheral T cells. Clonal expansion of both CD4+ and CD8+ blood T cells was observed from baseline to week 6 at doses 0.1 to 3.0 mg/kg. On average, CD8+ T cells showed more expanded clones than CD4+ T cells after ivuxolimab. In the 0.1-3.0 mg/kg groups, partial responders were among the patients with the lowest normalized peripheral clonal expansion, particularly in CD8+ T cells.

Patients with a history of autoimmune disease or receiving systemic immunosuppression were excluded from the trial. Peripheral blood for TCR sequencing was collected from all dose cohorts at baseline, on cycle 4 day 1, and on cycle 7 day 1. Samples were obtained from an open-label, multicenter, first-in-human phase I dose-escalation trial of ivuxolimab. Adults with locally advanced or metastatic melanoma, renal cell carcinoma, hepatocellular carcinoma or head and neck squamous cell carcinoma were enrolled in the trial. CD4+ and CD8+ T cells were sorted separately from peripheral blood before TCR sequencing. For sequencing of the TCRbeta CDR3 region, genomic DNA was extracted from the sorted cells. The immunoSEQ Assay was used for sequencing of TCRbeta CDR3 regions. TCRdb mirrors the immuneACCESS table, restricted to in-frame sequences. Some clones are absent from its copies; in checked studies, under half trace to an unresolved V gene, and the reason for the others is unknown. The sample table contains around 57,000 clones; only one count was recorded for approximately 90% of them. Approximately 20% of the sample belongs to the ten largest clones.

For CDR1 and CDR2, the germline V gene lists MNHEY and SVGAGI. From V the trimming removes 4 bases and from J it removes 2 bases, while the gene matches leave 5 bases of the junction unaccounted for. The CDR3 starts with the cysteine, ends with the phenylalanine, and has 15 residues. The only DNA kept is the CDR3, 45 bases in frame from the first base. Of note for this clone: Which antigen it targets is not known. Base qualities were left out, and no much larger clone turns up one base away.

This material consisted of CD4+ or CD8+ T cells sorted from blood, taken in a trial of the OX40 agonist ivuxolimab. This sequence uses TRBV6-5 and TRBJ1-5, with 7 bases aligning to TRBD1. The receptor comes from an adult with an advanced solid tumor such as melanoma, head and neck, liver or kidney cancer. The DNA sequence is TGTGCCAGCAGTTCCGACAGGGAGGGCAATCAGCCCCAGCATTTT. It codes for CASSSDREGNQPQHF.